This T cell receptor (beta chain) is drawn from a study of blood T cell repertoires in COVID-19. Whole-study context: The United States, Italy and Spain supplied acute and convalescent COVID-19 samples. T cells, B-cell-depleted T cells, or PBMCs provided the cDNA or gDNA that served as material.

V dropped 1 base and J dropped 6 bases, with 7 bases sitting between them. Germline V lookup: CDR1 SGHDT, CDR2 YYEEEE. The CDR3 length is 12 residues. Methods used by the authors: Cell counts per sample came from amplifying reference gene primers. The assay was immunoSEQ multiplex PCR, and TCRdb's table has in-frame clones only and misses some. The DNA was the basis for D and trimming; V, J and clone size are from that table. There are 120,000 to 150,000 clones in the sample; about 76% occur only once, and about an eighth lies in the top ten. The sequencing sample was made of peripheral blood. This TCR came from an elderly man with acute or convalescent COVID-19. This rearrangement joins TRBV5-6 to TRBJ1-2; D uncertain. This CDR3 reads CASSLTRDGYTF. The CDR3, as DNA: TGTGCCAGCAGCTTGACGAGAGATGGCTACACCTTC.